The rows below give T cell receptor beta chains drawn from one sample of a study of control samples from healthy donors and cancer patients. Profiled with immunoSEQ multiplex PCR; TCRdb holds only in-frame clones, not every one. The sample gives about 65,000 clones, over 75% of which show up once; approximately 1.2% is in the top ten. Sequenced: PBMCs. These TCRs come from a woman aged 45 to 65 with colorectal cancer. Both conserved end residues are part of each CDR3. Each record gives: V gene, CDR3 length, D gene, clone size, J gene, CDR3 protein, CDR3 DNA. D genes are given only for firm matches. The size of a clone is reported for some rows only, either as once, few or many, or as a class for expanded clones.

TRBV11-2	13	NA	NA	TRBJ2-5	CASNIRTDRGQYF	TGTGCCAGCAACATAAGGACAGACCGAGGCCAGTACTTC
TRBV19	14	NA	NA	TRBJ2-3	CASTEGQGSDTQYF	TGTGCCAGTACCGAAGGGCAGGGTTCAGATACGCAGTATTTT
TRBV19	15	TRBD2	NA	TRBJ2-1	CASSSTSGGGQVQFF	TGTGCCAGTAGCTCGACTAGCGGGGGTGGACAGGTGCAGTTCTTC
TRBV11-2	16	TRBD2	NA	TRBJ2-1	CASSLNPSGGVNEQFF	TGTGCCAGCAGCTTGAACCCAAGCGGGGGGGTAAATGAGCAGTTCTTC
TRBV10-3	16	NA	NA	TRBJ1-2	CAISESVGGVDYGYTF	TGTGCCATCAGTGAGAGTGTCGGGGGCGTAGACTATGGCTACACCTTC
TRBV30	14	NA	once	TRBJ1-1	CAWSLDRVLTEAFF	TGTGCCTGGAGCCTCGACCGAGTACTCACTGAAGCTTTCTTT
TRBV10-3	14	NA	NA	TRBJ2-3	CAISEAAATDTQYF	TGTGCCATCAGTGAAGCAGCAGCCACAGATACGCAGTATTTT
TRBV11-1	13	NA	NA	TRBJ2-3	CASSLAGVNTQYF	TGTGCCAGCAGCTTAGCGGGGGTGAATACGCAGTATTTT
TRBV19	16	NA	NA	TRBJ2-5	CASSIDGQLKGETQYF	TGTGCCAGTAGTATCGACGGCCAACTTAAGGGGGAGACCCAGTACTTC
TRBV5-8	14	TRBD1	NA	TRBJ1-2	CASSYGQGAEGYTF	TGTGCCAGCAGCTACGGACAGGGGGCGGAAGGCTACACCTTC
TRBV5-1	15	TRBD2	NA	TRBJ2-1	CASRHGASGGDEQFF	TGCGCCAGCAGGCACGGGGCTAGCGGGGGTGATGAGCAGTTCTTC